The sequence of this TCR beta chain was determined in a study of blood T cell repertoires in COVID-19. Generated by immunoSEQ multiplex PCR, the TCRdb table keeps only in-frame clones and is missing some. The sample records 130,000 to 150,000 clones, 88% being singletons. Germline V CDR1 and CDR2: SQVTM, ANQGSEA. The CDR3 totals 14 residues. Trimming at V came to 5 bases and at J to 5 bases, leaving 9 bases not matched to a gene. The sample consisted of peripheral blood. The chain employs TRBV29-1 and TRBJ2-5, with 9 bases matching TRBD1. This clonotype was sampled from a man between 65 and 80 years old with acute or convalescent COVID-19. The CDR3 loop reads CSVHRDRDVETQYF. CDR3 bases: TGCAGCGTTCACCGGGACAGGGACGTGGAGACCCAGTACTTC.